This entry describes one T cell receptor (beta chain). This specimen belongs to a study of blood T cell repertoires in COVID-19. Study context: Sites across the United States, Italy and Spain contributed samples from acute and convalescent COVID-19.

Germline V gene lookup returns CDR1 SGHRS and CDR2 YFSETQ. The CDR3 has 17 residues. J lost 1 base, V lost 4 bases, and 9 bases had no gene match. In the original processing: Reference gene primers were amplified, and this amplification served to estimate nucleated cell counts. Assay used: immunoSEQ multiplex PCR; TCRdb lists only in-frame clones, some missing. That table gives V, J and clone size, and the DNA gave D and trimming. Of about 190,000 clones listed, 80% to 85% are singletons. This rearrangement joins TRBV5-1 to TRBJ1-4; TRBD1 agrees at 8 bases. This sequence originates from a woman between 35 and 50 years old with acute or convalescent COVID-19. Sequencing was done on a sample of peripheral blood. The DNA for the CDR3 is TGCGCCAGCAGCGATCGGACAGGGAGCGGAACTAATGAAAAACTGTTTTTT. Residues: CASSDRTGSGTNEKLFF.